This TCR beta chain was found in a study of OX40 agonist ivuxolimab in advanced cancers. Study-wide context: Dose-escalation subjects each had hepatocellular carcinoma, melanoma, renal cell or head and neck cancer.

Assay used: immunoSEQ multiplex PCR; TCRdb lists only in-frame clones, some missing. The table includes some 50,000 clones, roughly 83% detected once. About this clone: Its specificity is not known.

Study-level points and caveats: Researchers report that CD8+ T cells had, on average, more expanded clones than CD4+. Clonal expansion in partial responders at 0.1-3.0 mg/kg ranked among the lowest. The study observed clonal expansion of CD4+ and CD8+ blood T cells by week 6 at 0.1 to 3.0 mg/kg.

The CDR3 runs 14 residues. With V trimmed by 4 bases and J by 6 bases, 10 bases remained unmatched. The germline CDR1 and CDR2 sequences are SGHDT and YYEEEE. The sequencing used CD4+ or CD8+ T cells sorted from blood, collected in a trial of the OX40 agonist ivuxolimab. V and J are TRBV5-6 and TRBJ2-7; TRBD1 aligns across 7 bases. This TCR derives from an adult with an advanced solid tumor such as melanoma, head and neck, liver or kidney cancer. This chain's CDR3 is CASSLDRAEGEQYF. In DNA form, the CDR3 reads TGTGCCAGCAGCCTCGACAGGGCCGAGGGCGAGCAGTACTTC.